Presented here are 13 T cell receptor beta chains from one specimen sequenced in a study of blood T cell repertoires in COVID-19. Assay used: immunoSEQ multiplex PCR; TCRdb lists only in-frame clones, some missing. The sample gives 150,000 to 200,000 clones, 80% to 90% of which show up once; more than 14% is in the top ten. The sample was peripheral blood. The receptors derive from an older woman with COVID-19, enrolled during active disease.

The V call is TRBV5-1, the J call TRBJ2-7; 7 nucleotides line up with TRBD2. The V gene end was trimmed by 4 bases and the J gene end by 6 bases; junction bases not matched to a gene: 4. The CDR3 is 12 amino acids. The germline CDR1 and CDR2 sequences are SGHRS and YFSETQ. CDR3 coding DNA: TGCGCCAGCAGCCCCGGCGGGGGCGAGCAGTACTTC. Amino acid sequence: CASSPGGGEQYF.

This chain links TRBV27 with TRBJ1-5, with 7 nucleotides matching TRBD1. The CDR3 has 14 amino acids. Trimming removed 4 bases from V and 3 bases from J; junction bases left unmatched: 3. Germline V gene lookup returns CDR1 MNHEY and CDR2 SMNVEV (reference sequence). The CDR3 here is CASSSDRLNQPQHF. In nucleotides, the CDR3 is TGTGCCAGCAGTTCGGACAGGCTCAATCAGCCCCAGCATTTT.

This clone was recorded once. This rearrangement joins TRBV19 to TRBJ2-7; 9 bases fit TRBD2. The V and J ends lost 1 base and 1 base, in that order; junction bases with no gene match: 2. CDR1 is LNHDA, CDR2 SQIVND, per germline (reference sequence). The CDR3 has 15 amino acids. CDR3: CASSIGSGSSYEQYF. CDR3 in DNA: TGTGCCAGTAGTATAGGTAGCGGGAGTTCCTACGAGCAGTACTTC.

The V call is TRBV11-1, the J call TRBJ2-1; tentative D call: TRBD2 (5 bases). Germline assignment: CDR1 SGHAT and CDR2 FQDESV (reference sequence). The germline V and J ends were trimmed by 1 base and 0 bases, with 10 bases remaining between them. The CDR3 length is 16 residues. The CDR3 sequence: CASSLVALSSYNEQFF. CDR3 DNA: TGTGCCAGCAGCTTAGTAGCGTTAAGCTCCTACAATGAGCAGTTCTTC.

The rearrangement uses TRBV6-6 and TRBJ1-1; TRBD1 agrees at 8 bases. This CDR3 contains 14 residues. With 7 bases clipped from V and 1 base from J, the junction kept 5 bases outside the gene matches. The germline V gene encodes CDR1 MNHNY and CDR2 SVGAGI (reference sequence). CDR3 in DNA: TGTGCCAGCAAACAGGGGGTTGCGAACACTGAAGCTTTCTTT. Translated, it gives CASKQGVANTEAFF.

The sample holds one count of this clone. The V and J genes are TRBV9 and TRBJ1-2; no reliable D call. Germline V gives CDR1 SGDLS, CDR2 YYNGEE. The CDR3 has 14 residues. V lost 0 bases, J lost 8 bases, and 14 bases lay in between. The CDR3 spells CASSVGGNGIGYTF. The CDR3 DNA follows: TGTGCCAGCAGCGTAGGAGGGAACGGGATAGGCTACACCTTC.

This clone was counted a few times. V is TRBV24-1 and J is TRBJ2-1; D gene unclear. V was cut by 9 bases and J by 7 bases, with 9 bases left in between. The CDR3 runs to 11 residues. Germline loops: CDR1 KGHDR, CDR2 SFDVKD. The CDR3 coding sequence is TGTGCCACCGGTTTCGGTAATGAGCAGTTCTTC. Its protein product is CATGFGNEQFF.

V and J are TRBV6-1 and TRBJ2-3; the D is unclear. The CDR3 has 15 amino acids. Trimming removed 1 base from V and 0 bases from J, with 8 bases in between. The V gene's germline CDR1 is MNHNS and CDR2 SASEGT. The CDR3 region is CASSEEALSTDTQYF. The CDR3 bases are TGTGCCAGCAGTGAAGAAGCCTTGAGCACAGATACGCAGTATTTT.

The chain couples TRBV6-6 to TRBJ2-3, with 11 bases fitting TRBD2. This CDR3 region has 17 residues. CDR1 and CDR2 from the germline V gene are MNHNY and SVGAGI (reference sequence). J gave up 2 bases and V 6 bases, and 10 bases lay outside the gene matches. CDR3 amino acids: CASSRFLAGGPTDTQYF. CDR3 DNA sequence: TGTGCCAGCAGCCGATTCCTAGCGGGGGGTCCCACAGATACGCAGTATTTT.

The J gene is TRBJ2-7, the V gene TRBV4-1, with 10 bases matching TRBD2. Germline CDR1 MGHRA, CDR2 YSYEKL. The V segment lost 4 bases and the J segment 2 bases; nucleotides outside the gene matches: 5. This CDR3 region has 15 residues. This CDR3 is CASSRASGGPYEQYV. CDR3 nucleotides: TGCGCCAGCAGCCGCGCTAGCGGGGGACCCTACGAGCAGTACGTC.

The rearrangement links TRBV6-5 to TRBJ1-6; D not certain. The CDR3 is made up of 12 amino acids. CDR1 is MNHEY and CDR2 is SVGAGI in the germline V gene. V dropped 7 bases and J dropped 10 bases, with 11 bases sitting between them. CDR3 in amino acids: CASKKAKSPLHF. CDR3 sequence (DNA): TGTGCCAGCAAGAAAGCCAAATCACCCCTCCACTTT.

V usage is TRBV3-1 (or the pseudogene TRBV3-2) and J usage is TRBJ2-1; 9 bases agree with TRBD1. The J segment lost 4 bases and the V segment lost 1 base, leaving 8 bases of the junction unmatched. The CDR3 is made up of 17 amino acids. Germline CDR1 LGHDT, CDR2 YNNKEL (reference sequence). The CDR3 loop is CASSQAGTGRLYNEQFF. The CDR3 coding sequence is TGTGCCAGCAGCCAAGCCGGGACAGGGCGTTTATACAATGAGCAGTTCTTC.

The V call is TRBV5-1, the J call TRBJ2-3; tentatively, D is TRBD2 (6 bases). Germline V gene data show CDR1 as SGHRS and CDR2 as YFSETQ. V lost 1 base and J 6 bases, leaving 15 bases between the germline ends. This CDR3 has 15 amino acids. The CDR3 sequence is CASSLSLAVSDTQYF. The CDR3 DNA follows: TGCGCCAGCAGCTTGAGCTTAGCGGTGTCGGATACGCAGTATTTT.